Below, 6 T cell receptor beta chains from the same sample are listed, as sequenced in a study of cytomegalovirus exposure and HLA in healthy donors. This table comes from immunoSEQ multiplex PCR, and its TCRdb copy is limited to in-frame clones, with some not included. Of approximately 220,000 clones in the sample, over 80% were seen once. The sample consisted of PBMCs. The receptors here all came from a woman aged 25 to 45 in good health and CMV-seropositive.

This clone came up once. The chain recombines TRBV10-1 with TRBJ1-2; D not certain. The CDR3 sequence is 12 residues long. The germline V and J ends were trimmed by 5 bases and 8 bases, with 12 bases remaining between them. From germline, CDR1 is WNHNN and CDR2 SYGVQD (reference sequence). In DNA, the CDR3 is TGCGCCAGCAGTAGCAACTCCGGGGGCTACACCTTC. Translation gives CASSSNSGGYTF.

The CDR3: CASGTGTRNTGELFF. The DNA of the CDR3 is TGTGCCAGCGGAACCGGGACAAGGAACACCGGGGAGCTGTTTTTT. The rearrangement links TRBV9 to TRBJ2-2; possibly TRBD1 for D (6 bases). V lost 7 bases and J 1 base, leaving 14 bases between the germline ends. CDR3 size: 15 residues. Germline V gives CDR1 SGDLS, CDR2 YYNGEE.

This clone was counted a few times. The CDR3: CASSLGFVGEQYF. The CDR3 nucleotides are TGTGCCAGCAGCTTAGGATTCGTCGGCGAGCAGTACTTC. The chain recombines TRBV7-2 with TRBJ2-7; D not resolved. Germline lookup yields CDR1 SGHTA and CDR2 FQGNSA. This CDR3 comprises 13 residues. Trimming stripped 1 base from V and 6 bases from J, with 10 bases between.

The chain has TRBV6-5 and TRBJ1-4; 8 bases map to TRBD1. The CDR3 is made up of 14 amino acids. Germline V gives CDR1 MNHEY, CDR2 SVGAGI. Unmatched junction bases numbered 8, after V lost 6 bases and J lost 8 bases. The CDR3 reads CASRQDRGNEKLFF. The CDR3 DNA reads TGTGCCAGCAGACAAGACAGGGGCAACGAAAAACTGTTTTTT.

About this clone: This sample also contains other DNA sequences that code for the same CDR3. This chain joins TRBV9 and TRBJ1-2; D unresolved. Germline values: CDR1 SGDLS, CDR2 YYNGEE. Trimming removed 0 bases from V and 1 base from J, with 4 bases in between. This CDR3 has 13 residues. CDR3 amino acids: CASSVGSNYGYTF. The CDR3 DNA reads TGTGCCAGCAGCGTAGGCAGTAACTATGGCTACACCTTC.

The table lists this clone with a count of one. The J gene is TRBJ1-5, the V gene TRBV19; TRBD1 aligns across 9 bases. This CDR3 has 17 amino acids. Germline V CDR1 and CDR2: LNHDA, SQIVND (reference sequence). V dropped 5 bases and J dropped 0; count of bases not matched to a gene: 8. DNA of the CDR3: TGTGCCAGTAGTCGGGGACAGGGATTTTATAGCAATCAGCCCCAGCATTTT. It specifies CASSRGQGFYSNQPQHF.